Given below is one T cell receptor (beta chain) in context. The J segment lost 6 bases and the V segment lost 3 bases, leaving 5 bases of the junction unmatched. The germline gives CDR1 SGHDT, CDR2 YYEEEE. This CDR3 has 15 amino acids. This record comes from a study of T cells in Graves' hyperthyroidism and ophthalmopathy. RNA transcripts provided the source from which TCR beta CDR3 regions were amplified. The HTBI set primed first-round TCR CDR3 RT-PCR. From the multiplex PCR reads, TCRdb called clonotypes with MiXCR, one entry per CDR3 protein. The data hold 500,000 to 750,000 distinct CDR3 sequences, with over 12% observed a single time.

The TCR was taken from a young woman with Graves' ophthalmopathy. The rearrangement links TRBV5-6 to TRBJ2-2; TRBD2 aligns across 10 bases. Sequencing was done on a sample of blood. The CDR3 region has the DNA TGTGCCAGCAGCTGGGGTAGCGGGAGGCCCGGGGAGCTGTTTTTT. The encoded protein is CASSWGSGRPGELFF.